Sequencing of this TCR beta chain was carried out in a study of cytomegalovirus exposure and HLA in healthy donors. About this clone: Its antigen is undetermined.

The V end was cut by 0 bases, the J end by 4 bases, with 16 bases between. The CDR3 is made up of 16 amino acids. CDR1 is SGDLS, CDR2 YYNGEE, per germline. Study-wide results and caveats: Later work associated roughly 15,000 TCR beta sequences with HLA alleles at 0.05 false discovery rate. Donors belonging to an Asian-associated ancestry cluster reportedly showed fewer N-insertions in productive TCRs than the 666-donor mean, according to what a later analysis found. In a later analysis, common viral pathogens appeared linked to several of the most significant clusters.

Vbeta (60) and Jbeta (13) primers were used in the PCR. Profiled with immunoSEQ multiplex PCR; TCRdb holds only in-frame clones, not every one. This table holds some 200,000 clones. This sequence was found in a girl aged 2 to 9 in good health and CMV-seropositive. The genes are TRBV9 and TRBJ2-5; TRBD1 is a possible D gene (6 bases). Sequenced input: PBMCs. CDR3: CASSVESGVLGETQYF. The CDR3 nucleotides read TGTGCCAGCAGCGTAGAATCAGGGGTTCTGGGAGAGACCCAGTACTTC.